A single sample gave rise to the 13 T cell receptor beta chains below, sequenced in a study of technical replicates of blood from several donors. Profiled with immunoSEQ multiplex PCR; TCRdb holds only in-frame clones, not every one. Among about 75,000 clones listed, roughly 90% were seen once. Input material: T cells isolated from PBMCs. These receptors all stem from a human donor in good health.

This chain's CDR3 is CASSLFGLRDLGETQYF. In DNA, the CDR3 is TGTGCCAGCAGCTTATTTGGTTTACGGGACTTAGGGGAGACCCAGTACTTC. The chain joins TRBV7-2 to TRBJ2-5; D may be TRBD2 (6 bases). Germline V gene lookup returns CDR1 SGHTA and CDR2 FQGNSA. The CDR3 sequence is 17 residues long. Trimming removed 2 bases at V and 5 bases at J, with 21 bases between.

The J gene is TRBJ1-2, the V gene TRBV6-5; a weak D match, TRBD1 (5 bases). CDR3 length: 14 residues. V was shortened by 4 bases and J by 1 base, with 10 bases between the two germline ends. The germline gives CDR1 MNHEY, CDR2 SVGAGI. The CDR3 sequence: CASSFQGFNYGYTF. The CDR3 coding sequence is TGTGCCAGCAGTTTTCAGGGTTTTAACTATGGCTACACCTTC.

The CDR3 protein is CASSLGTKYEQYF. CDR3 coding DNA: TGTGCCAGCAGCTTAGGGACAAAATACGAGCAGTACTTC. The chain couples TRBV7-2 to TRBJ2-7; D is possibly TRBD1 (5 bases). The V end lost 1 base, the J end lost 4 bases, and 8 bases lay between the germline ends. CDR3 length: 13 residues. The germline CDR1 and CDR2 sequences are SGHTA and FQGNSA.

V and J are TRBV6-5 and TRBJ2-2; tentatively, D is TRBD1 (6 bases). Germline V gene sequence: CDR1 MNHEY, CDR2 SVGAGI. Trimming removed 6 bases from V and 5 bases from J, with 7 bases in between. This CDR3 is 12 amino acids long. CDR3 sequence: CASSQGTGELFF. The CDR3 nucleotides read TGTGCCAGCAGCCAGGGGACCGGGGAGCTGTTTTTT.

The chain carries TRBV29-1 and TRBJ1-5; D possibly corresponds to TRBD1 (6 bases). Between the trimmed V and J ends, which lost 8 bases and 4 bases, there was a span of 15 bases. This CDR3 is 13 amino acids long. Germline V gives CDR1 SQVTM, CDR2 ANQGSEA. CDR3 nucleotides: TGCAGCCCCTCCACAGGGCAGAATCAGCCCCAGCATTTT. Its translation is CSPSTGQNQPQHF.

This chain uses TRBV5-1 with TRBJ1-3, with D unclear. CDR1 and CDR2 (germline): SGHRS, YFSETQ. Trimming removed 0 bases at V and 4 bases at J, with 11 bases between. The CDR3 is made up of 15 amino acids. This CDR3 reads CASSLASDIGNTIYF. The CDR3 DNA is TGCGCCAGCAGCTTGGCGAGTGACATAGGAAACACCATATATTTT.

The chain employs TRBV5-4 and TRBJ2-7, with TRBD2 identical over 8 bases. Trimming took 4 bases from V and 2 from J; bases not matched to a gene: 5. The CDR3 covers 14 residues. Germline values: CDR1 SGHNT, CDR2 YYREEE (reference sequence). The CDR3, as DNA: TGTGCCAGCAGCCCAAGTAGCGGGGCCTACGAGCAGTACTTC. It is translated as CASSPSSGAYEQYF.

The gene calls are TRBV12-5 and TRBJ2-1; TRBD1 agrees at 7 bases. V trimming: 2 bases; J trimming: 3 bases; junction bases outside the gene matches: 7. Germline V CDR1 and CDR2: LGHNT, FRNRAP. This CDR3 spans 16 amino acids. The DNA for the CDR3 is TGTGCTAGTGGTTTGAGCGCGGCAGGGGGCTACAATGAGCAGTTCTTC. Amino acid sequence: CASGLSAAGGYNEQFF. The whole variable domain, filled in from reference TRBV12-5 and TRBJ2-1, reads DARVTQTPRHKVTEMGQEVTMRCQPILGHNTVFWYRQTMMQGLELLAYFRNRAPLDDSGMPKDRFSAEMPDATLATLKIQPSEPRDSAVYFCASGLSAAGGYNEQFFGPGTRLTVL.

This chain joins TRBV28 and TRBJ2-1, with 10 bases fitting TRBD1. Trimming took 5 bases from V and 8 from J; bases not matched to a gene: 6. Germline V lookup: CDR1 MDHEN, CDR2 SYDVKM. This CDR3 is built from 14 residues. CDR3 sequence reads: CASSPGQGWDEQFF. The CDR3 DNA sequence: TGTGCCAGCAGTCCGGGACAGGGGTGGGATGAGCAGTTCTTC. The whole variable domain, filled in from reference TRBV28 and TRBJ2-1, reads DVKVTQSSRYLVKRTGEKVFLECVQDMDHENMFWYRQDPGLGLRLIYFSYDVKMKEKGDIPEGYSVSREKKERFSLILESASTNQTSMYLCASSPGQGWDEQFFGPGTRLTVL.

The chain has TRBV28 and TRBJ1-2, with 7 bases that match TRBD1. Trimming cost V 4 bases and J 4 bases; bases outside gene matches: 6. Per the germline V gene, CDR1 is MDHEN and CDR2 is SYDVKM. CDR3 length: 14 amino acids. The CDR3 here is CASSWDSSSYGYTF. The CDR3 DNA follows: TGTGCCAGCAGTTGGGACAGCTCCTCCTATGGCTACACCTTC.

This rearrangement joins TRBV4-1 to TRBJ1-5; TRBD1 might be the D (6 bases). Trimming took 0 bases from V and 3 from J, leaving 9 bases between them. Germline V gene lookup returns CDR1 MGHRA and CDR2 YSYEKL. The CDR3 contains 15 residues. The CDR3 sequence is CASSQEWTANQPQHF. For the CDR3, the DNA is TGCGCCAGCAGCCAAGAGTGGACAGCCAATCAGCCCCAGCATTTT.

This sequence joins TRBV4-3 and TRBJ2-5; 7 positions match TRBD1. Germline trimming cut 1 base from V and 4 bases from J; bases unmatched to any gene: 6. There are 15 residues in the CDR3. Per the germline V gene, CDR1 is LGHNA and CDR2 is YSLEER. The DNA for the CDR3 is TGCGCCAGCAGCCAAGGACAGGGTAGTGGAGAGACCCAGTACTTC. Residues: CASSQGQGSGETQYF.

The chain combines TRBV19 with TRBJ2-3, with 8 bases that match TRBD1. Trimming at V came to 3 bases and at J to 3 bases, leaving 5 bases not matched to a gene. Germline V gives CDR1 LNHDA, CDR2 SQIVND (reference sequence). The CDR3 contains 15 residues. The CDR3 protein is CASSMRTGRTDTQYF. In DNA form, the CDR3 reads TGTGCCAGTAGTATGCGGACAGGGAGGACAGATACGCAGTATTTT.